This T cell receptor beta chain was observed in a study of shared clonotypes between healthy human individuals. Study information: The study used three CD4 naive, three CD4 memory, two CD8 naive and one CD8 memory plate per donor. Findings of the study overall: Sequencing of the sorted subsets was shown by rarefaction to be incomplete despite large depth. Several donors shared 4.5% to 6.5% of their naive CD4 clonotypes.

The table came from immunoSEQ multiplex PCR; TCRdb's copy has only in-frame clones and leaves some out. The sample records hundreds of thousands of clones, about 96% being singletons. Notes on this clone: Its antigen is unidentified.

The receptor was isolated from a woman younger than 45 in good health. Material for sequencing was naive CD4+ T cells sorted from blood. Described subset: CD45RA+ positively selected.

CDR3 region: CATSRPGSSSYEQYF. The CDR3, as DNA: TGTGCCACCAGTCGCCCAGGGTCTAGCTCCTACGAGCAGTACTTC. This chain joins TRBV15 and TRBJ2-7; possibly TRBD1 for D (5 bases). The CDR3 extends over 15 amino acids. Germline lookup yields CDR1 LNHNV and CDR2 YYDKDF (reference sequence). The V end lost 6 bases, the J end lost 0 bases, and 15 bases lay between the germline ends. Drawing the rest from reference TRBV15 and TRBJ2-7, the complete variable domain is DAMVIQNPRYQVTQFGKPVTLSCSQTLNHNVMYWYQQKSSQAPKLLFHYYDKDFNNEADTPDNFQSRRPNTSFCFLDIRSPGLGDTAMYLCATSRPGSSSYEQYFGPGTRLTVT.